Below, 14 T cell receptor beta chains from the same sample are listed, as sequenced in a study of T cells in Graves' hyperthyroidism and ophthalmopathy. The CDR3 regions of TCR beta were amplified from RNA transcripts. TCR CDR3 underwent first-round RT-PCR with the HTBI primer set. One entry per CDR3 protein, called by TCRdb with MiXCR from the multiplex PCR reads. Of about 640,000 distinct CDR3 sequences listed, less than 25% were seen once; the top ten hold under 35%. The specimen was blood. These receptor sequences come from a man between 25 and 39 years old with Graves' ophthalmopathy.

This clonotype occurred a few times. This chain joins TRBV19 and TRBJ1-1; no clear D gene. The germline CDR1 and CDR2 sequences are LNHDA and SQIVND (reference sequence). This CDR3 region has 14 residues. V gave up 8 bases and J gave up 1 base, with 14 bases separating them. CDR3 in DNA: TGTGCCAGTCGAGTCCGGCTGACGAACACTGAAGCTTTCTTT. It encodes CASRVRLTNTEAFF.

This sequence joins TRBV29-1 and TRBJ2-3; tentatively, D is TRBD2 (5 bases). Germline V CDR1 and CDR2: SQVTM, ANQGSEA. The CDR3 is 10 amino acids. DNA of the CDR3: TGCAGTGTAGGCGGGGATACGCAGTATTTT. Translated, it gives CSVGGDTQYF.

The CDR3 DNA reads TGTGCCAGCAGTTTCGGAACGGTAGCCACAGATACGCAGTATTTT. Its protein product is CASSFGTVATDTQYF. The rearrangement links TRBV27 to TRBJ2-3; D remains unclear. V was trimmed by 3 bases and J by 2 bases, leaving 12 bases between them. This CDR3 comprises 15 residues. The germline V gene encodes CDR1 MNHEY and CDR2 SMNVEV (reference sequence).

The chain employs TRBV6-1 and TRBJ2-5, with D unclear. Germline values: CDR1 MNHNS, CDR2 SASEGT. V lost 8 bases to trimming and J lost 2 bases, with 18 bases between them. The CDR3 contains 15 residues. In DNA form, the CDR3 reads TGTGCCAGCGTCGATGGGATCACAAGGCAAGAGACCCAGTACTTC. This translates into CASVDGITRQETQYF.

This clonotype has more than one count but fewer than ten. The chain joins TRBV10-3 to TRBJ1-2; D is undetermined. CDR1 ENHRY and CDR2 SYGVKD come from the germline V gene. The V gene lost 2 bases and the J gene lost 2 bases, with 6 bases spanning the gap. This CDR3 is built from 13 residues. The CDR3 DNA is TGTGCCATCAGTGAGCCACAGAACTATGGCTACACCTTC. This gives the protein CAISEPQNYGYTF.

This clonotype was seen ten or more times. The chain couples TRBV20-1 to TRBJ2-7; the D gene is possibly TRBD1 (6 bases). Germline CDR1 is DFQATT and CDR2 is SNEGSKA (reference sequence). V lost 2 bases to trimming and J lost 9 bases, with 17 bases between them. This CDR3 comprises 13 residues. CDR3 protein: CSARRLTGQRQYF. CDR3 bases: TGCAGTGCTAGACGACTGACAGGTCAGAGGCAGTACTTC.

This clonotype was observed many times. The rearrangement uses TRBV2 and TRBJ1-5; unclear D gene. The CDR3 has 13 amino acids. CDR1 is SNHLY and CDR2 is FYNNEI in the germline V gene. Trimming left V 2 bases short and J 3 bases short, with 5 bases between. DNA for the CDR3: TGTGCCAGCAGTGAACTCCCCAATCAGCCCCAGCATTTT. It codes for CASSELPNQPQHF.

This clonotype has only a few counts. The chain joins TRBV2 to TRBJ2-7; D unclear. Germline V gene lookup returns CDR1 SNHLY and CDR2 FYNNEI. The CDR3 sequence is 11 residues long. Trimming stripped 8 bases from V and 6 bases from J, with 11 bases between. Here the CDR3 DNA reads TGTGCCAGCTCGGCCCAACGCGAGCAGTACTTC. Protein product: CASSAQREQYF. The full variable domain, completed using reference TRBV2 and TRBJ2-7, is EPEVTQTPSHQVTQMGQEVILRCVPISNHLYFYWYRQILGQKVEFLVSFYNNEISEKSEIFDDQFSVERPDGSNFTLKIRSTKLEDSAMYFCASSAQREQYFGPGTRLTVT.

This clonotype was observed many times. This rearrangement joins TRBV18 to TRBJ1-1; D is unclear. CDR1 and CDR2 (germline): KGHSH, LQKENI. The CDR3 loop spans 10 amino acids. V shed 3 bases and J shed 7 bases, with 3 bases lying between them. The DNA of the CDR3 is TGTGCCAGCTCACCGGATGAAGCTTTCTTT. This sequence encodes CASSPDEAFF.

V gene TRBV9 combines with J gene TRBJ2-5; D gene ambiguous. The CDR3 contains 14 residues. The V and J ends lost 3 bases and 5 bases respectively, with 14 bases between them. Germline assignment: CDR1 SGDLS and CDR2 YYNGEE. Here the CDR3 reads CASSGDLDHETQYF. In DNA form, the CDR3 reads TGTGCCAGCAGCGGTGATTTAGATCACGAGACCCAGTACTTC.

This chain uses TRBV15 with TRBJ2-1, with 10 bases aligning to TRBD1. CDR3 size: 18 residues. V was clipped by 0 bases and J by 7 bases; unmatched bases: 12. From germline, CDR1 is LNHNV and CDR2 YYDKDF (reference sequence). In DNA, the CDR3 is TGTGCCACCAGCAGAGACTTTTTGACAGGGGGCCAGGTGAATGAGCAGTTCTTC. It yields the protein CATSRDFLTGGQVNEQFF. The full variable domain, in which reference TRBV15 and TRBJ2-1 provide the parts outside the CDR3, is DAMVIQNPRYQVTQFGKPVTLSCSQTLNHNVMYWYQQKSSQAPKLLFHYYDKDFNNEADTPDNFQSRRPNTSFCFLDIRSPGLGDTAMYLCATSRDFLTGGQVNEQFFGPGTRLTVL.

The genes are TRBV6-5 and TRBJ2-2; D may match TRBD1 or TRBD2 (8 bases each). Trimming pared 4 bases from V and 6 bases from J, leaving 30 bases between. Germline CDR1 MNHEY, CDR2 SVGAGI. The CDR3 sequence is 20 residues long. CDR3 DNA sequence: TGTGCCAGCAGTTCTTTCGACGTGGACAGGGAGGGACTAGGGGCCGGGGAGCTGTTTTTT. Translating it yields CASSSFDVDREGLGAGELFF.

This clonotype was picked up a small number of times. The chain links TRBV19 to TRBJ2-7; TRBD1 agrees at 8 bases. V shed 5 bases and J 1 base; nucleotides not matched to a gene: 7. This CDR3 region has 15 residues. CDR1 is LNHDA and CDR2 is SQIVND in the germline V gene (reference sequence). This CDR3 is CASSLGQGWSYEQYF. The CDR3 nucleotides are TGTGCCAGTAGTCTTGGACAGGGATGGTCCTACGAGCAGTACTTC. The full variable domain, with the rest looked up from reference TRBV19 and TRBJ2-7, is DGGITQSPKYLFRKEGQNVTLSCEQNLNHDAMYWYRQDPGQGLRLIYYSQIVNDFQKGDIAEGYSVSREKKESFPLTVTSAQKNPTAFYLCASSLGQGWSYEQYFGPGTRLTVT.

With regard to this clonotype: Mismatch with germline at one junction end may stem from a read error. The gene calls are TRBV5-1 and TRBJ2-2, with 8 bases that match TRBD1. This CDR3 has 17 amino acids. The V gene's germline CDR1 is SGHRS and CDR2 YFSETQ. The CDR3 loop is CASSLPRTGIGTGELFF. The CDR3 DNA reads as TGTGCCAGCAGCTTACCGCGGACAGGGATAGGCACCGGGGAGCTGTTTTTT.